These 6 T cell receptor beta chains were all obtained from the same sample, sequenced in a study of T cell responses to AZD1222 COVID-19 vaccine. Sequencing was performed with immunoSEQ multiplex PCR; in TCRdb, only in-frame clones are kept and a portion is missing. Here the sample spans about 140,000 clones, approximately 90% being singletons. The sequencing here drew on peripheral blood, taken on day 0 of AZD1222 vaccination. These receptors came from an adult in good health.

The V call is TRBV6-1, the J call TRBJ2-7; D gene uncertain. V dropped 1 base and J dropped 6 bases, with 4 bases sitting between them. Germline V gene data show CDR1 as MNHNS and CDR2 as SASEGT. This CDR3 is 11 amino acids long. CDR3: CASSEVGEQYF. CDR3 in DNA: TGTGCCAGCAGTGAAGTTGGCGAGCAGTACTTC.

The rearrangement links TRBV9 to TRBJ1-4, with a tentative D call TRBD1 (5 bases). Germline CDR1 and CDR2: SGDLS and YYNGEE. The CDR3 sequence is 15 residues long. V was clipped by 4 bases and J by 4 bases, with 14 bases between them. CDR3 coding DNA: TGTGCCAGCAGCCCCGCGGGGGGAAATAATGAAAAACTGTTTTTT. It encodes CASSPAGGNNEKLFF.

About this clone: The limits of the CDR3 on the DNA are not certain, so only TCRdb's listed CDR3 is given. This sequence joins TRBV21-1 and TRBJ2-5. TRBV21-1 is an annotated pseudogene. With termini counted, the CDR3 has 14 amino acids. This CDR3 reads CASSRGFAPGTQYF.

The chain has TRBV5-8 and TRBJ1-6, with 7 bases fitting TRBD1. V was clipped by 4 bases and J by 5 bases; unmatched bases: 3. The CDR3 has 14 amino acids. Per the germline V gene, CDR1 is SGHTS and CDR2 is YDEGEE. Written as DNA, the CDR3 is TGTGCCAGCAGCAGGACAGGTCATAATTCACCCCTCCACTTT. It translates to CASSRTGHNSPLHF.

The rearrangement links TRBV28 to TRBJ2-7; the match to TRBD2 covers 8 bases. Germline CDR1 is MDHEN and CDR2 is SYDVKM. V lost 2 bases, J lost 5 bases, and 5 bases stayed unmatched. The CDR3 totals 14 residues. The CDR3 sequence: CASSLAGGWNEQYF. For the CDR3, the DNA is TGTGCCAGCAGTTTAGCGGGGGGCTGGAACGAGCAGTACTTC.

The rearrangement links TRBV30 to TRBJ1-6; 9 bases are shared with TRBD1. This CDR3 region has 14 residues. J was trimmed by 7 bases and V by 5 bases; bases with no gene match: 6. Per the germline V gene, CDR1 is GTSNPN and CDR2 is SVGIG (reference sequence). The CDR3 nucleotides read TGTGCCTGGGATAGGGACAGGGCGAATTCACCCCTCCACTTT. This translates into CAWDRDRANSPLHF.